This T cell receptor (beta chain) comes out of a study of CD8 T cells in ankylosing spondylitis. Findings of the study overall: It appeared that ankylosing spondylitis blood was characterized by a TCR beta motif of about eight highly homologous variants. Earlier studies detected some motif variants in reactive arthritis synovial fluid and blood.

This clonotype was observed at least ten times. Antigen specificity is unknown. From the 5' RACE reads, TCRdb called clonotypes with MiXCR, one entry per CDR3 protein. Of fewer than 550,000 distinct CDR3 sequences listed, roughly 5.2% were seen once; the top ten hold roughly 3.5%. The CDR3 length is 14 residues. Germline V gene sequence: CDR1 SGHTA, CDR2 FQGNSA. With 5 bases clipped from V and 3 bases from J, the junction kept 3 bases outside the gene matches. Sequencing input: blood, either unsorted or a sorted T cell fraction (not recorded which). The TCR sequence derives from a male donor with ankylosing spondylitis. The chain combines TRBV7-2 with TRBJ1-3, with TRBD1 matching over 8 bases. This chain's CDR3 is CASSPDRGGNTIYF. The CDR3 nucleotides read TGTGCCAGCAGCCCAGACAGGGGTGGAAACACCATATATTTT.